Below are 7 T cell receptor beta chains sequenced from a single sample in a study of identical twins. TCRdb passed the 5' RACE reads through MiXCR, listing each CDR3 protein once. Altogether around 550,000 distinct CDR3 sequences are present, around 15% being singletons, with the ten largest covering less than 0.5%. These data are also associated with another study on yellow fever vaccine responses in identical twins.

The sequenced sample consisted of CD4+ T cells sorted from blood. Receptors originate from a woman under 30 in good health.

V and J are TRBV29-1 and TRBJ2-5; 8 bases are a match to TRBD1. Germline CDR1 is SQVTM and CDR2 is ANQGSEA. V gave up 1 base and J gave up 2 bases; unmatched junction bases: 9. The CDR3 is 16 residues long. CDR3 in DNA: TGCAGCGTTGAAGTAACCGGGACAGGTGCACAAGAGACCCAGTACTTC. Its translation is CSVEVTGTGAQETQYF.

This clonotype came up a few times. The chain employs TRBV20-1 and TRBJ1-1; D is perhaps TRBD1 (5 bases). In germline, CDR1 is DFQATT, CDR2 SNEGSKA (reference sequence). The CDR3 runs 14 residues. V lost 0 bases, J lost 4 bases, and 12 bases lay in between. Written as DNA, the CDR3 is TGCAGTGCTAGAGATCAGGGCGGGGGCACTGAAGCTTTCTTT. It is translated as CSARDQGGGTEAFF.

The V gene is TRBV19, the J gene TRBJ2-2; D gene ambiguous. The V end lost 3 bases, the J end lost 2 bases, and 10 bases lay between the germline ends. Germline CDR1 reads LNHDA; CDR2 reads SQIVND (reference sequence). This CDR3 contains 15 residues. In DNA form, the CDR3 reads TGTGCCAGTAGTATGGGTGGACGTAACACCGGGGAGCTGTTTTTT. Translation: CASSMGGRNTGELFF.

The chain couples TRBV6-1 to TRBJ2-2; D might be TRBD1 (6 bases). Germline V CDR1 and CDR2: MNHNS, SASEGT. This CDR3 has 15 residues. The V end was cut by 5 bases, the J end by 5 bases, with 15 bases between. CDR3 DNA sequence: TGTGCCAGCAGTACACAGGGTTCCGGGACCGGGGAGCTGTTTTTT. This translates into CASSTQGSGTGELFF.

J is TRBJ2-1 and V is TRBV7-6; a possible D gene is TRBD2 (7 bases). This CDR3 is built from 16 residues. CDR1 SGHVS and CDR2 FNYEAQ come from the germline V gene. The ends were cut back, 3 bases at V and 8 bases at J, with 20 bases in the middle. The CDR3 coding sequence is TGTGCCAGCAGCTTTACGGGGGGCCACTATTACGATGAGCAGTTCTTC. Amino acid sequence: CASSFTGGHYYDEQFF.

CDR3 sequence: CASSFNGVDTQYF. CDR3 coding DNA: TGTGCCAGCAGCTTCAACGGAGTGGATACGCAGTATTTT. The chain recombines TRBV11-2 with TRBJ2-3; D remains unclear. This CDR3 has 13 residues. Trimming left V 3 bases short and J 6 bases short, with 10 bases between. From germline, CDR1 is SGHAT and CDR2 FQNNGV. The full variable domain, rest sourced from reference TRBV11-2 and TRBJ2-3, is EAGVAQSPRYKIIEKRQSVAFWCNPISGHATLYWYQQILGQGPKLLIQFQNNGVVDDSQLPKDRFSAERLKGVDSTLKIQPAKLEDSAVYLCASSFNGVDTQYFGPGTRLTVL.

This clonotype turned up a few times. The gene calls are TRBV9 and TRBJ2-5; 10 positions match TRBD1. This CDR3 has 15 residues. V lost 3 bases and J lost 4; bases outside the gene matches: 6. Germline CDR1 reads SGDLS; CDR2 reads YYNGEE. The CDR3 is CASSGDRGEGETQYF. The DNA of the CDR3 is TGTGCCAGCAGCGGGGACAGGGGTGAAGGAGAGACCCAGTACTTC.